The 25 T cell receptor beta chains below all came from one sample that was sequenced in a study of regulatory T cells in long-lasting Graves disease. Arm-PCR of CDR3 regions and iRepertoire HTBI primers were used to build TCR beta libraries. TCRdb itself ran the multiplex PCR reads through MiXCR, one entry per CDR3 protein. The table includes a few hundred thousand distinct CDR3 sequences, roughly 23% detected once. Time point specified: persistent/refractory GD, antithyroid drugs over 5 years with positive TRAb. PBMC-derived RNA was used for the TCR library. Specimen: peripheral blood mononuclear cells (PBMCs), collected when the disease was refractory, from a patient treated with antithyroid drugs. The receptors derive from a female donor with Graves disease.

This clonotype has only a few counts. This chain links TRBV10-3 with TRBJ2-2; D gene ambiguous. V was pared by 2 bases and J by 7 bases, with 11 bases between. Germline CDR1 is ENHRY and CDR2 is SYGVKD. The CDR3 spans 14 residues. The DNA of the CDR3 is TGTGCCATCAGTGAGAGGACGGGTAACGGGGAGCTGTTTTTT. The encoded protein is CAISERTGNGELFF.

This clonotype was observed at least ten times. The gene calls are TRBV28 and TRBJ1-3, with TRBD1 as a possible D gene (6 bases). The ends were cut back, 6 bases at V and 4 bases at J, with 19 bases in the middle. The CDR3 totals 16 residues. Per germline, CDR1 MDHEN and CDR2 SYDVKM. The CDR3, as DNA: TGTGCCAGCAGGGCCTCGATGGGGGGCGTAGGAAACACCATATATTTT. Its translation: CASRASMGGVGNTIYF.

The rearrangement uses TRBV27 and TRBJ2-7; no clear D. Trimming cost V 3 bases and J 0 bases, with 12 bases left between them. Germline CDR1 is MNHEY and CDR2 is SMNVEV (reference sequence). CDR3 length: 15 residues. The CDR3 nucleotides read TGTGCCAGCAGTTTCGCGTGGGGTAGCTCCTACGAGCAGTACTTC. Protein: CASSFAWGSSYEQYF.

The chain carries TRBV19 and TRBJ1-5; 7 positions match TRBD1. The ends lost 5 bases at V and 10 bases at J; junction bases unmatched: 14. Germline CDR1 and CDR2: LNHDA and SQIVND (reference sequence). The CDR3 is 15 residues long. In DNA form, the CDR3 reads TGTGCCAGTAGTCTCCGGGACAGTCATAGTGAACCCCAGCATTTT. It yields the protein CASSLRDSHSEPQHF.

A note on this clonotype: This sequence may be a read error, since a much larger clone differs from it by one base. This rearrangement joins TRBV15 to TRBJ2-2, with a possible D match to TRBD1 (6 bases). CDR1 and CDR2 from the germline V gene are LNHNV and YYDKDF (reference sequence). The length of the CDR3 is 16 residues. V shed 3 bases and J shed 6 bases, with 17 bases lying between them. The CDR3 region is CATSSKDRLVAGELFF. CDR3 coding DNA: TGTGCCACCAGCAGCAAGGACAGATTAGTAGCCGGGGAGCTGTTTTTT. Looking up the rest from reference TRBV15 and TRBJ2-2 gives the full variable domain: DAMVIQNPRYQVTQFGKPVTLSCSQTLNHNVMYWYQQKSSQAPKLLFHYYDKDFNNEADTPDNFQSRRPNTSFCFLDIRSPGLGDTAMYLCATSSKDRLVAGELFFGEGSRLTVL.

On this clonotype: In this CDR3 the conserved last residue, phenylalanine or tryptophan, is missing, so a read error is likely. V is TRBV30 and J is TRBJ2-2, with D perhaps TRBD2 (6 bases). Germline V CDR1 and CDR2: GTSNPN, SVGIG (reference sequence). The length of the CDR3 is 15 residues. The ends were cut back, 2 bases at V and 7 bases at J, with 17 bases in the middle. CDR3 in amino acids: CAWSQTGGFGGELFS. CDR3 DNA sequence: TGTGCCTGGAGTCAAACCGGGGGATTCGGCGGGGAGCTGTTTTCT.

The V call is TRBV7-3, the J call TRBJ2-3; 10 bases are shared with TRBD2. V gave up 3 bases and J gave up 3 bases; unmatched junction bases: 6. The V gene's germline CDR1 is SGHTA and CDR2 FQGTGA. This CDR3 has 16 residues. CDR3 region: CASSFGTSVGTDTQYF. The CDR3 bases are TGTGCCAGCAGCTTCGGGACTAGCGTAGGGACAGATACGCAGTATTTT.

This clonotype was seen only once. A read error may explain this, as a much larger clone is one base away. CDR3 DNA: TGTGTCAGCGACGAGGGGCTTGCGGGGGAGAAGACCCAGTACTTC. Translated: CVSDEGLAGEKTQYF. This chain uses TRBV7-9 with TRBJ2-5; 7 bases map to TRBD2. Germline values: CDR1 SEHNR, CDR2 FQNEAQ (reference sequence). This CDR3 is built from 15 residues.

There are many counts of this clonotype. The CDR3 reads CASCRDRPGGNQPQHF. CDR3 sequence (DNA): TGTGCCAGCTGCCGGGACCGCCCGGGGGGCAATCAGCCCCAGCATTTT. The chain couples TRBV11-2 to TRBJ1-5; TRBD1 is a possible D gene (5 bases). V was cut by 8 bases and J by 2 bases, with 19 bases left in between. The CDR3 covers 16 residues. Germline assignment: CDR1 SGHAT and CDR2 FQNNGV.

For this clonotype: This may come from a read error, since a much larger clone is one base off. This rearrangement joins TRBV7-2 to TRBJ2-7; the D is unclear. CDR1 and CDR2 (germline): SGHTA, FQGNSA. This CDR3 region has 13 residues. CDR3 nucleotides: TGTGCCAGCAGCTTAGTTCTAGGCTACGAGCGGTACTTC. The encoded protein is CASSLVLGYERYF.

This clonotype came up a few times. CDR3 DNA: TGTGCCAGCAGCTTAGACGGAGGGGGAACTGAAGCTTTCTTT. Translating gives CASSLDGGGTEAFF. The chain joins TRBV7-9 to TRBJ1-1; D is possibly TRBD1 (6 bases). This CDR3 has 14 residues. Looked up from germline, CDR1 is SEHNR and CDR2 is FQNEAQ (reference sequence). The V and J ends lost 1 base and 5 bases respectively, with 11 bases between them.

This clonotype was detected only a few times. The chain recombines TRBV3-1 with TRBJ2-7, with 10 bases that match TRBD2. Germline V CDR1 and CDR2: LGHDT, YNNKEL (reference sequence). The V segment lost 0 bases and the J segment 6 bases; nucleotides outside the gene matches: 8. The CDR3 runs 16 residues. CDR3 amino acids: CASSQDRASGSAEQYF. CDR3 DNA: TGTGCCAGCAGCCAAGATCGGGCTAGCGGGAGTGCCGAGCAGTACTTC.

The chain employs TRBV20-1 and TRBJ2-5; perhaps D is TRBD1 or TRBD2 (6 bases each). Germline lookup yields CDR1 DFQATT and CDR2 SNEGSKA (reference sequence). This CDR3 comprises 16 residues. Trimming removed 3 bases from V and 2 bases from J, with 19 bases in between. CDR3 amino acids: CSASGGLGAEQETQYF. The CDR3 bases are TGCAGTGCTAGTGGAGGGTTGGGGGCCGAACAAGAGACCCAGTACTTC.

This chain connects TRBV25-1 to TRBJ2-1; TRBD2 matches at 14 bases. V shed 5 bases, J shed 2 bases, and the junction held 5 bases outside the gene matches. The CDR3 covers 17 residues. Germline-derived CDR1 and CDR2 are MGHDK and SYGVNS. CDR3 nucleotide sequence: TGTGCCAGCAGTAAGGGACTAGCGGGAGCGCCCTACAATGAGCAGTTCTTC. It encodes CASSKGLAGAPYNEQFF.

This rearrangement joins TRBV12-3 or TRBV12-4 to TRBJ1-5, with TRBD1 matching over 10 bases. V shed 1 base and J 9 bases; nucleotides not matched to a gene: 3. The CDR3 consists of 14 residues. DNA of the CDR3: TGTGCCAGCAGTTTAGGACAGGGGGCGAGGCCCCAGCATTTT. Encoded protein: CASSLGQGARPQHF.

Note on this clonotype: Just one base apart from a much larger clone, this may be a read error. The chain couples TRBV11-2 to TRBJ1-1, with D hard to call. The germline gives CDR1 SGHAT, CDR2 FQNNGV. This CDR3 spans 13 amino acids. CDR3 in amino acids: CASTFLVNTETFF. The CDR3 DNA reads TGTGCCAGCACCTTTCTTGTGAACACTGAAACTTTCTTT.

This clonotype was seen at least ten times. The J gene is TRBJ2-6, the V gene TRBV28; tentatively, D is TRBD1 (6 bases). V shed 5 bases and J shed 1 base, with 24 bases lying between them. The CDR3 consists of 20 residues. Germline lookup yields CDR1 MDHEN and CDR2 SYDVKM. CDR3 amino acids: CASSLETAGQTLSGANVLTF. CDR3 coding DNA: TGTGCCAGCAGTCTCGAAACCGCCGGACAGACTTTATCTGGGGCCAACGTCCTGACTTTC. Supplemented by reference TRBV28 and TRBJ2-6, the full variable domain reads DVKVTQSSRYLVKRTGEKVFLECVQDMDHENMFWYRQDPGLGLRLIYFSYDVKMKEKGDIPEGYSVSREKKERFSLILESASTNQTSMYLCASSLETAGQTLSGANVLTFGAGSRLTVL.

The chain employs TRBV7-6 and TRBJ2-7; D might be TRBD2 (6 bases). This CDR3 contains 14 residues. Per the germline V gene, CDR1 is SGHVS and CDR2 is FNYEAQ. Between the trimmed V and J ends, which lost 3 bases and 3 bases, there was a span of 12 bases. Here the CDR3 reads CASSLNPGVYEQYF. In DNA form, the CDR3 reads TGTGCCAGCAGCTTGAATCCGGGGGTCTACGAGCAGTACTTC.

Remarks on this clonotype: Compared with germline, one end of the junction differs, possibly owing to a read error. V usage is TRBV28 and J usage is TRBJ2-3; 8 bases are a match to TRBD2. Germline CDR1 is MDHEN and CDR2 is SYDVKM. The CDR3 covers 14 residues. The CDR3 region has the DNA TGTGCCAGCAGTTTGGCGGGAGGCTCAGATATGCAGTATTTT. This gives the protein CASSLAGGSDMQYF.

A word on this clonotype: The junction and the germline gene differ at one end; a read error may be behind it. This chain links TRBV30 with TRBJ1-2; D remains unclear. The CDR3 is 11 amino acids. Germline CDR1 is GTSNPN and CDR2 is SVGIG (reference sequence). The CDR3 region is CARSRGYGYTF. CDR3 sequence (DNA): TGTGCCCGGAGTCGAGGCTATGGCTACACCTTC. The entire variable domain, with the rest obtained from reference TRBV30 and TRBJ1-2, is as follows: SQTIHQWPATLVQPVGSPLSLECTVEGTSNPNLYWYRQAAGRGLQLLFYSVGIGQISSEVPQNLSASRPQDRQFILSSKKLLLSDSGFYLCARSRGYGYTFGSGTRLTVV.

This clonotype was seen at least ten times. The J gene is TRBJ2-5, the V gene TRBV28; no reliable D call. V was cut by 5 bases and J by 4 bases, with 14 bases left in between. The CDR3 runs 14 residues. Germline values: CDR1 MDHEN, CDR2 SYDVKM. In nucleotides, the CDR3 is TGTGCCAGCAGTGCTCCTAGTGGTGGAGAGACCCAGTACTTC. It codes for CASSAPSGGETQYF. The variable domain in full, with the rest retrieved from reference TRBV28 and TRBJ2-5, is DVKVTQSSRYLVKRTGEKVFLECVQDMDHENMFWYRQDPGLGLRLIYFSYDVKMKEKGDIPEGYSVSREKKERFSLILESASTNQTSMYLCASSAPSGGETQYFGPGTRLLVL.

There are many counts of this clonotype. The rearrangement links TRBV20-1 to TRBJ1-1, with a possible D match to TRBD1 (6 bases). The germline CDR1 and CDR2 sequences are DFQATT and SNEGSKA (reference sequence). The CDR3 totals 10 residues. V lost 6 bases, J lost 7 bases, and 9 bases lay in between. The CDR3 DNA reads TGCAGTGCAAGGACAGTTGAAGCTTTCTTT. Amino acid sequence: CSARTVEAFF.

This clonotype was detected ten times or more. This sequence joins TRBV2 and TRBJ2-7; TRBD2 agrees at 8 bases. This CDR3 contains 15 residues. V dropped 3 bases and J dropped 2; count of bases not matched to a gene: 6. From germline, CDR1 is SNHLY and CDR2 FYNNEI. This CDR3 is CASSEREVSPYEQYF. The CDR3 DNA is TGTGCCAGCAGTGAGCGGGAGGTCTCCCCCTACGAGCAGTACTTC.

This clonotype was detected a few times. The genes are TRBV7-8 and TRBJ2-7; a possible D gene is TRBD2 (6 bases). V dropped 1 base and J dropped 3 bases, with 13 bases sitting between them. The germline gives CDR1 SGHVS, CDR2 FQNEAQ. CDR3 length equals 15 residues. The CDR3 reads CASSLEAGFVYEQYF. CDR3 coding DNA: TGTGCCAGCAGCTTAGAGGCGGGGTTTGTCTACGAGCAGTACTTC. The full variable domain, its missing parts supplied by reference TRBV7-8 and TRBJ2-7, is GAGVSQSPRYKVAKRGQDVALRCDPISGHVSLFWYQQALGQGPEFLTYFQNEAQLDKSGLPSDRFFAERPEGSVSTLKIQRTQQEDSAVYLCASSLEAGFVYEQYFGPGTRLTVT.

V usage is TRBV10-3 and J usage is TRBJ2-5, with TRBD2 as a possible D gene (5 bases). This CDR3 has 13 residues. Deletions cut 10 bases from V and 5 bases from J, with 17 bases between. Germline CDR1 and CDR2: ENHRY and SYGVKD. As DNA, the CDR3 is TGTGCCACAAACCCTAGCAGGATGGAGACCCAGTACTTC. It specifies CATNPSRMETQYF.